What follows are 17 T cell receptor beta chains derived from one specimen sequenced in a study of T cells in lung cancer brain metastases. TCRdb's copy holds only in-frame clones and misses some; the assay was immunoSEQ multiplex PCR. Here the sample spans thousands of clones, more than 75% being singletons. The sequenced material came from tumor tissue from the primary lung tumor. The receptors shown here come from a woman aged 50 to 60 with non-small cell lung cancer.

The J gene is TRBJ2-6, the V gene TRBV9; a weak D match, TRBD1 (7 bases). CDR3 length: 17 amino acids. From germline, CDR1 is SGDLS and CDR2 YYNGEE. V was cut by 4 bases and J by 5 bases, with 19 bases left in between. The CDR3 bases are TGTGCCAGCAGCCCGAGGAGGGACAGATCTTGGGCCAACGTCCTGACTTTC. This translates into CASSPRRDRSWANVLTF.

The V and J genes are TRBV5-5 and TRBJ1-1, with D possibly matching TRBD1 (5 bases). The germline CDR1 and CDR2 sequences are SGHKS and YYEKEE (reference sequence). The V end lost 3 bases, the J end lost 4 bases, and 19 bases lay between the germline ends. The CDR3 consists of 16 residues. The DNA of the CDR3 is TGTGCCAGCAGCTACCCCGGTCAGGGCCGGGGCACTGAAGCTTTCTTT. Its protein product is CASSYPGQGRGTEAFF.

The V call is TRBV4-1, the J call TRBJ1-2; maybe TRBD1 (5 bases). V lost 0 bases and J lost 6, with 8 bases in between. Germline V gene data show CDR1 as MGHRA and CDR2 as YSYEKL. The CDR3 is 13 amino acids. The CDR3 sequence: CASSQDKTDGYTF. CDR3 in DNA: TGCGCCAGCAGCCAAGATAAGACAGATGGCTACACCTTC.

The chain has TRBV5-1 and TRBJ1-2, with 8 bases lining up with TRBD1. Trimming took 4 bases from V and 8 from J; bases not matched to a gene: 7. This CDR3 region has 13 residues. The V gene's germline CDR1 is SGHRS and CDR2 YFSETQ. The CDR3 region is CASSVTGEYGYTF. The DNA for the CDR3 is TGCGCCAGCAGCGTGACAGGGGAGTACGGCTACACCTTC.

Here the CDR3 reads CASSDLETGELFF. CDR3 in DNA: TGTGCCAGCAGTGATCTCGAAACCGGGGAGCTGTTTTTT. The chain carries TRBV6-4 and TRBJ2-2, with D uncertain. Germline loops: CDR1 MRHNA, CDR2 SNTAGT. The V end lost 3 bases, the J end lost 5 bases, and 7 bases lay between the germline ends. The CDR3 length is 13 residues.

This sequence joins TRBV9 and TRBJ2-1; D remains ambiguous. Germline V CDR1 and CDR2: SGDLS, YYNGEE. Deletions cut 0 bases from V and 5 bases from J, with 9 bases between. This CDR3 region has 14 residues. The CDR3 loop reads CASSVASSNNEQFF. DNA for the CDR3: TGTGCCAGCAGCGTAGCAAGCAGCAACAATGAGCAGTTCTTC.

The V and J genes are TRBV4-3 and TRBJ1-1, with 10 bases aligning to TRBD1. Germline lookup yields CDR1 LGHNA and CDR2 YSLEER. V was pared by 4 bases and J by 1 base, with 3 bases of the junction left unmatched. The CDR3 runs 15 residues. For the CDR3, the DNA is TGCGCCAGCAGCCTCAGACAGGGGGCGAACACTGAAGCTTTCTTT. Translating it yields CASSLRQGANTEAFF.

CDR3 in amino acids: CASTRTSGYEQYF. CDR3 DNA sequence: TGTGCCAGCACCCGGACTAGCGGATACGAGCAGTACTTC. This rearrangement joins TRBV6-5 to TRBJ2-7; 10 nucleotides agree with TRBD2. Germline lookup yields CDR1 MNHEY and CDR2 SVGAGI. The CDR3 contains 13 residues. V shed 7 bases, J shed 4 bases, and the junction held 4 bases outside the gene matches.

This clone was observed a few times. The identical CDR3 is also encoded by other nucleotide sequences in the sample. This rearrangement joins TRBV6-6 to TRBJ2-7; tentatively, D is TRBD1 (5 bases). CDR1 is MNHNY, CDR2 SVGAGI, per germline (reference sequence). The CDR3 has 13 residues. V lost 6 bases, J lost 3 bases, and 12 bases lay in between. The CDR3 loop is CASRTDKIYEQYF. DNA for the CDR3: TGTGCCAGCAGGACAGATAAGATCTACGAGCAGTACTTC.

This rearrangement joins TRBV4-3 to TRBJ1-2; D not resolved. The CDR3 has 14 amino acids. CDR1 is LGHNA, CDR2 YSLEER, per germline. Trimming took 0 bases from V and 4 from J, leaving 9 bases between them. The CDR3 DNA reads TGCGCCAGCAGCCAAGATTTGGCTCCCTATGGCTACACCTTC. Translated, it gives CASSQDLAPYGYTF.

The chain links TRBV7-9 to TRBJ1-1, with unresolved D. The CDR3 contains 13 residues. In germline, CDR1 is SEHNR, CDR2 FQNEAQ (reference sequence). V lost 2 bases and J lost 3, with 7 bases in between. CDR3 residues: CASSLSGDTEAFF. DNA for the CDR3: TGTGCCAGCAGCTTATCCGGGGACACTGAAGCTTTCTTT.

The CDR3 is CASSRVEGRDGYTF. The CDR3 nucleotides read TGTGCCAGCAGCCGCGTGGAGGGGAGGGATGGCTACACCTTC. The rearrangement uses TRBV5-6 and TRBJ1-2; D possibly corresponds to TRBD1 (5 bases). CDR1 is SGHDT and CDR2 is YYEEEE in the germline V gene. V dropped 4 bases and J dropped 6 bases, with 16 bases sitting between them. This CDR3 has 14 residues. The full variable domain, with the rest looked up from reference TRBV5-6 and TRBJ1-2, is DAGVTQSPTHLIKTRGQQVTLRCSPKSGHDTVSWYQQALGQGPQFIFQYYEEEERQRGNFPDRFSGHQFPNYSSELNVNALLLGDSALYLCASSRVEGRDGYTFGSGTRLTVV.

The chain employs TRBV29-1 and TRBJ2-2; TRBD2 matches 8 bases. The V gene's germline CDR1 is SQVTM and CDR2 ANQGSEA. V gave up 5 bases and J gave up 3 bases; unmatched junction bases: 2. The CDR3 consists of 13 residues. Written as DNA, the CDR3 is TGCAGCGTTCGGGGGGGATACACCGGGGAGCTGTTTTTT. This translates into CSVRGGYTGELFF.

The rearrangement links TRBV11-2 to TRBJ1-1, with D unclear. Trimming removed 6 bases at V and 4 bases at J, with 6 bases between. This CDR3 has 11 residues. Looked up from germline, CDR1 is SGHAT and CDR2 is FQNNGV. CDR3 protein: CASSVGTEAFF. The CDR3 nucleotides read TGTGCCAGCAGTGTGGGCACTGAAGCTTTCTTT.

The chain is built from TRBV9 and TRBJ2-5; 7 bases match TRBD2. Germline trimming cut 3 bases from V and 1 base from J; bases unmatched to any gene: 6. Germline V gives CDR1 SGDLS, CDR2 YYNGEE. This CDR3 contains 15 residues. The CDR3 DNA reads TGTGCCAGCAGCGAAGGTAGCGGGTCCCAAGAGACCCAGTACTTC. It specifies CASSEGSGSQETQYF.

In this sample, this clone turned up once. The rearrangement links TRBV7-2 to TRBJ2-3; D uncertain. Trimming pared 5 bases from V and 3 bases from J, leaving 9 bases between. Germline V CDR1 and CDR2: SGHTA, FQGNSA. The CDR3 contains 13 residues. This chain's CDR3 is CASSPQVTDTQYF. CDR3 DNA: TGTGCCAGCAGCCCGCAAGTTACAGATACGCAGTATTTT.

The rearrangement joins TRBV29-1 to TRBJ1-1; D gene uncertain. This CDR3 has 14 residues. Trimming removed 0 bases at V and 4 bases at J, with 12 bases between. Germline V lookup: CDR1 SQVTM, CDR2 ANQGSEA. The CDR3 is CSVEDQAGSTEAFF. The CDR3 region has the DNA TGCAGCGTTGAAGATCAGGCGGGAAGCACTGAAGCTTTCTTT.